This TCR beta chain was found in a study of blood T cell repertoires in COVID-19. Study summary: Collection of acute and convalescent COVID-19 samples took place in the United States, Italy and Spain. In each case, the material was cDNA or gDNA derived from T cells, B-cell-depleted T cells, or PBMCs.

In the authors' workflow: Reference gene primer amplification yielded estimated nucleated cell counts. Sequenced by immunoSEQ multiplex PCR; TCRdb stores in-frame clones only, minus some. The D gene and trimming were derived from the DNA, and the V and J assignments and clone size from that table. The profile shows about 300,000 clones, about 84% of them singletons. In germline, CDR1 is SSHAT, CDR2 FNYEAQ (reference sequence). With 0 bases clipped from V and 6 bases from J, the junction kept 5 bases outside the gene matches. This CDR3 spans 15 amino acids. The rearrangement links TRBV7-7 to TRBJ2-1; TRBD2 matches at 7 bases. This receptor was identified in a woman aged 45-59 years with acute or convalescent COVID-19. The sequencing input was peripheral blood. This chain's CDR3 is CASSLAGGNINEQFF. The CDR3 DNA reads TGTGCCAGCAGCTTAGCGGGAGGGAATATCAATGAGCAGTTCTTC.